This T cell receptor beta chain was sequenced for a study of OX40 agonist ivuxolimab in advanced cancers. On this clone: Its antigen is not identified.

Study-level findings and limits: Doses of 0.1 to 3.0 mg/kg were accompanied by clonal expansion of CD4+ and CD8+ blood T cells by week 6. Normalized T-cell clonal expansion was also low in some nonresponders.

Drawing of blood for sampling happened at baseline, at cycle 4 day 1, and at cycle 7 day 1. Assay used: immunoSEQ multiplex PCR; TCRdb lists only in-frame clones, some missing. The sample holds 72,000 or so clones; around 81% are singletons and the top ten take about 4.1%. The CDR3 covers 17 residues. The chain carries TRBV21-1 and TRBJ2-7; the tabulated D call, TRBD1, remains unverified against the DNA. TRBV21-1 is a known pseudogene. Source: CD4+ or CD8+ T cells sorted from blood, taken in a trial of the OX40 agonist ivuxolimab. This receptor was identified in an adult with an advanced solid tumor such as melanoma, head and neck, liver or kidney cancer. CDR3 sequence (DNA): TGTGCCAGCAGCCCGCACAACAACCTTTGGGACACCTACGAGCAGTACTTC. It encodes CASSPHNNLWDTYEQYF.